This T cell receptor (beta chain) was obtained from a study of control samples from healthy donors and cancer patients. The protocol was immunoSEQ multiplex PCR, while the TCRdb copy is restricted to in-frame clones and leaves out a portion. The sample shows roughly 150,000 clones, 85% to 90% of them seen only once. The CDR3 has 12 residues. From germline, CDR1 is SGHDT and CDR2 YYEEEE. Trimming cost V 4 bases and J 5 bases, with 10 bases left between them. The receptor was isolated from a man aged 18 to 30 in good health. This chain joins TRBV5-6 and TRBJ2-7, with no clear D. Sequences were obtained from blood. The CDR3 spells CASSLSENEQYF. CDR3 sequence (DNA): TGTGCCAGCAGCCTCAGTGAGAACGAGCAGTACTTC.